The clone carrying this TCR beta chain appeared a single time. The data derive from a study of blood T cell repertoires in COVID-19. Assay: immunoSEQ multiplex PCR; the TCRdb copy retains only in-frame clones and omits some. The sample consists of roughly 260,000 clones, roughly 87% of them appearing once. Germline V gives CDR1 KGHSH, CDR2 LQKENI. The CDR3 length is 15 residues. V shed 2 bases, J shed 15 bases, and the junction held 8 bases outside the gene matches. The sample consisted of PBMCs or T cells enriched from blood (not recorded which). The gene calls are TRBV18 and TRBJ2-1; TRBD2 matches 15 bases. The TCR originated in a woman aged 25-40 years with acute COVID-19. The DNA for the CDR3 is TGTGCCAGCTCACCAGGGACTAGCGGGAGGTTAATACCGTTCTTC. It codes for CASSPGTSGRLIPFF.